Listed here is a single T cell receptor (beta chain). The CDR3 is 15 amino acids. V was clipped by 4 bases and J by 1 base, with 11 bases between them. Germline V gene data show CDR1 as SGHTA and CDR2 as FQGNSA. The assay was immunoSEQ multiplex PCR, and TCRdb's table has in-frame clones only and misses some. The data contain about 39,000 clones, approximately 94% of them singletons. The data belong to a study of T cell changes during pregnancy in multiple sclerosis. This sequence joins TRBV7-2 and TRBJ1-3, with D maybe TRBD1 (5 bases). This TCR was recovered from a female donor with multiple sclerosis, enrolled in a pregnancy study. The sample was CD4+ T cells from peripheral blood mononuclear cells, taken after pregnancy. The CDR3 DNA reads TGTGCCAGCAGCTCCCAAGGGGTATCTGGAAACACCATATATTTT. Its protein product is CASSSQGVSGNTIYF.